The clone carrying this TCR beta chain came up a few times. V lost 5 bases to trimming and J lost 6 bases, with 16 bases between them. CDR3 length: 14 residues. Germline values: CDR1 SEHNR, CDR2 FQNEAQ (reference sequence). The sample belongs to a study of blood T cells in healthy people across ages. Primed by a sample-barcoded 5' primer and a J-beta primer mix, a second PCR proceeded for about 7 to 11 cycles. The study obtained at least 2.5 million CDR3-containing paired-end reads from every sample. MiXCR, run by TCRdb on the 5' RACE reads, gives a single entry per CDR3 protein. This table holds roughly 1,100,000 distinct CDR3 sequences, roughly 24% found once. These data were also filed under a second study, of T cells of mothers and their children. From that paper: RNA was extracted, and all of it went into cDNA synthesis at about 1.5 ug per 15 ul.

This chain uses TRBV7-9 with TRBJ1-2; TRBD1 is a possible D gene (6 bases). The sequence was collected from a girl aged 2-10 years in good health. Material for sequencing was blood. Here the CDR3 reads CASSPEASGDGYTF. In DNA, the CDR3 is TGTGCCAGCAGCCCCGAAGCGTCAGGGGATGGCTACACCTTC.